The subject of this entry is one T cell receptor (beta chain). The CDR3 is 17 amino acids. J gave up 2 bases and V 3 bases, and 8 bases lay outside the gene matches. The germline gives CDR1 SGDLS, CDR2 YYNGEE. The data are from a study of blood T cell repertoires in COVID-19. At the level of the study: Whether acute or convalescent, the COVID-19 samples came from the United States, Italy and Spain.

How the authors handled the data: Counts of nucleated cells, estimated from reference gene primer amplification, were obtained. Data came from immunoSEQ multiplex PCR; TCRdb stores just in-frame clones and leaves some out. V and J calls and clone size are those listed in that table; D and trimming were worked out from the DNA. The table includes 310,000 or so clones, about nine tenths detected once. The TCR originated in a woman aged 45 to 65 who had recovered from COVID-19. The chain employs TRBV9 and TRBJ1-5, with 10 bases matching TRBD1. Sample: peripheral blood. CDR3 amino acids: CASSGDRGRYGNQPQHF. CDR3 nucleotides: TGTGCCAGCAGCGGCGACAGGGGGCGCTATGGCAATCAGCCCCAGCATTTT.